The entry below describes one T cell receptor (beta chain). Its matching antigen is unknown. The sample comes from a study of T cell repertoires in cytomegalovirus infection. Study context: Alongside well-studied HLA-B-restricted CMV epitopes, recently identified HLA-C-restricted CMV epitopes were also used. Indicated by public TCR beta signatures were CMV infection and matching HLA type. Study-wide points: The study found HLA-C-restricted CMV-specific TCR beta clonotypes dominating the ex vivo response.

The V end was cut by 7 bases, the J end by 4 bases, with 17 bases between. Germline V lookup: CDR1 SGHTA, CDR2 FQGNSA. This CDR3 has 15 amino acids. TCRdb fed the reads into MiXCR, producing one record per CDR3 protein. The sample lists 570,000 or so distinct CDR3 sequences, approximately 40% seen once, with more than 40% in the top ten. The chain joins TRBV7-2 to TRBJ2-1; possible D gene TRBD1, 6 bases. This material consisted of cultured PBMCs, taken from culture after CMV antigen stimulation. The receptor was isolated from a human donor in good health (CMV status not recorded). Some clones in this sample may be carry-over from other donors' samples. The CDR3 protein is CASTNSGTRYNEQFF. The CDR3 DNA is TGTGCCAGCACTAACTCCGGGACACGATACAATGAGCAGTTCTTC. The full variable domain, its missing parts supplied by reference TRBV7-2 and TRBJ2-1, is GAGVSQSPSNKVTEKGKDVELRCDPISGHTALYWYRQSLGQGLEFLIYFQGNSAPDKSGLPSDRFSAERTGGSVSTLTIQRTQQEDSAVYLCASTNSGTRYNEQFFGPGTRLTVL.